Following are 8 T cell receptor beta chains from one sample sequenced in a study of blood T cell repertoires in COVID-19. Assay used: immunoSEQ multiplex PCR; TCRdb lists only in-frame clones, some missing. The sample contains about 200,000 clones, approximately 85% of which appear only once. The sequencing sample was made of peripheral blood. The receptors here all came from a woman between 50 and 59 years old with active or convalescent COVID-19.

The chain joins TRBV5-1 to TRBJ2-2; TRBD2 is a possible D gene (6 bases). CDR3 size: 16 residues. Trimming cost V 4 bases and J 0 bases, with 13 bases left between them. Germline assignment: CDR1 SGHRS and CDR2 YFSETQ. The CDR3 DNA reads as TGCGCCAGCAGCCCGTTAGCGGTCGCGAACACCGGGGAGCTGTTTTTT. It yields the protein CASSPLAVANTGELFF.

CDR3 bases: TGTGCCAGCAGCCAGCGGGACAGTTCGAATGAAAAACTGTTTTTT. Encoded protein: CASSQRDSSNEKLFF. The V and J genes are TRBV3-1 (or the pseudogene TRBV3-2) and TRBJ1-4, with 7 bases identical to TRBD1. V shed 3 bases, J shed 5 bases, and the junction held 6 bases outside the gene matches. This CDR3 has 15 residues. Looked up from germline, CDR1 is LGHDT and CDR2 is YNNKEL (reference sequence).

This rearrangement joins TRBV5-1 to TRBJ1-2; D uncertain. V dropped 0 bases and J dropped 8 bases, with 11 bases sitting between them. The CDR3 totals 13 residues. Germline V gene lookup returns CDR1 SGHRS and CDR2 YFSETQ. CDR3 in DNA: TGCGCCAGCAGCTTGGCGGGGTCCTTAGGCTACACCTTC. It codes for CASSLAGSLGYTF.

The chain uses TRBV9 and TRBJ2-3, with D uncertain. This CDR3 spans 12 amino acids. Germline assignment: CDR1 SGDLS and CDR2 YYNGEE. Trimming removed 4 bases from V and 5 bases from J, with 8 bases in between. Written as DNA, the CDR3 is TGTGCCAGCAGCTCCCGGGTAGATACGCAGTATTTT. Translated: CASSSRVDTQYF.

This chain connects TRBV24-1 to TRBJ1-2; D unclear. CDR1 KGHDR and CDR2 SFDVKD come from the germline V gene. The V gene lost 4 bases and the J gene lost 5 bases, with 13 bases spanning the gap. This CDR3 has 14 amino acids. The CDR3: CATSDRYDRYGYTF. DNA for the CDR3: TGTGCCACCAGTGACCGATACGATCGGTATGGCTACACCTTC.

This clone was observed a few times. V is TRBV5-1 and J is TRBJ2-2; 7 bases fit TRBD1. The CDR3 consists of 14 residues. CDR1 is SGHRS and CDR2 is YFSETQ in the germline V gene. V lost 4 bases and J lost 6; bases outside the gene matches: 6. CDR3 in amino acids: CASSHGQAPGELFF. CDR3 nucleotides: TGCGCCAGCAGCCACGGACAGGCCCCCGGGGAGCTGTTTTTT. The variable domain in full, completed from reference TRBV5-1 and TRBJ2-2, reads KAGVTQTPRYLIKTRGQQVTLSCSPISGHRSVSWYQQTPGQGLQFLFEYFSETQRNKGNFPGRFSGRQFSNSRSEMNVSTLELGDSALYLCASSHGQAPGELFFGEGSRLTVL.

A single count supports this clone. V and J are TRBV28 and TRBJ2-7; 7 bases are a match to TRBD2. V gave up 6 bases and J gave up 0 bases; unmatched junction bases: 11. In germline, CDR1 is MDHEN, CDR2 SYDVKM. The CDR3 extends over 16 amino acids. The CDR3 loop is CASSRSGAVSSYEQYF. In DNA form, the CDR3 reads TGTGCCAGCAGCCGAAGCGGGGCGGTGAGCTCCTACGAGCAGTACTTC.

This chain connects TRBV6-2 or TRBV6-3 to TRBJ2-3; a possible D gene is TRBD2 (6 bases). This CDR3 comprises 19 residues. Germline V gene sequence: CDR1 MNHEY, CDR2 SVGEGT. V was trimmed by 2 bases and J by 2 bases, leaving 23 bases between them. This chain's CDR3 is CASSYGSPPPPGDTDTQYF. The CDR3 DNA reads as TGTGCCAGCAGTTACGGGTCGCCACCTCCCCCGGGGGACACAGATACGCAGTATTTT.